These 6 T cell receptor beta chains were sequenced from one sample in a study of regulatory dendritic cells for organ transplantation. Sorted T cells were CFSE-labeled and cultured approximately five days with allogeneic regulatory or mature dendritic cells at 1:10. Assay used: immunoSEQ multiplex PCR; TCRdb lists only in-frame clones, some missing. Of about 11,000 clones in the sample, around 75% were seen once. These TCRs' antigens remain unknown. The sample comprised memory CD4+ T cells from blood cultured with regulatory dendritic cells. As for subset: CD45RO+ memory T cells. Source of these receptors: a human donor in good health.

DNA for the CDR3: TGTGCCAGCAGCGGGAGGGTAGCCGGGGAGCTGTTTTTT. Translation: CASSGRVAGELFF. The chain joins TRBV5-8 to TRBJ2-2; 7 positions match TRBD2. The CDR3 is 13 amino acids. With 4 bases clipped from V and 6 bases from J, the junction kept 3 bases outside the gene matches. Germline CDR1 is SGHTS and CDR2 is YDEGEE.

This chain uses TRBV7-2 with TRBJ2-7, with D perhaps TRBD2 (5 bases). The CDR3 is made up of 16 amino acids. Trimming removed 4 bases from V and 0 bases from J, with 16 bases in between. Germline lookup yields CDR1 SGHTA and CDR2 FQGNSA. CDR3 sequence: CASSYALRASSYEQYF. DNA of the CDR3: TGTGCCAGCAGCTATGCCTTGCGGGCAAGCTCCTACGAGCAGTACTTC.

The rearrangement links TRBV19 to TRBJ2-1; 7 bases align to TRBD2. Germline V gene data show CDR1 as LNHDA and CDR2 as SQIVND (reference sequence). V lost 4 bases, J lost 9 bases, and 9 bases stayed unmatched. This CDR3 spans 14 amino acids. The CDR3 nucleotides read TGTGCCAGTAGTAGCGGCGGGGGTTCGGGTGAGCAGTTCTTC. This codes for CASSSGGGSGEQFF. The full variable domain, completed using reference TRBV19 and TRBJ2-1, is DGGITQSPKYLFRKEGQNVTLSCEQNLNHDAMYWYRQDPGQGLRLIYYSQIVNDFQKGDIAEGYSVSREKKESFPLTVTSAQKNPTAFYLCASSSGGGSGEQFFGPGTRLTVL.

The V gene is TRBV6-6, the J gene TRBJ2-2, with TRBD1 matching 8 bases. There are 16 residues in the CDR3. V lost 10 bases and J lost 1; bases outside the gene matches: 11. Germline loops: CDR1 MNHNY, CDR2 SVGAGI (reference sequence). CDR3 sequence reads: CATQPPGQGNTGELFF. DNA of the CDR3: TGTGCCACCCAACCCCCCGGACAGGGGAACACCGGGGAGCTGTTTTTT.

V gene TRBV19 combines with J gene TRBJ2-6; D remains ambiguous. CDR3 length equals 17 residues. The V end lost 6 bases, the J end lost 0 bases, and 15 bases lay between the germline ends. The germline CDR1 and CDR2 sequences are LNHDA and SQIVND (reference sequence). This chain's CDR3 is CASSDGGSFSGANVLTF. The CDR3 DNA is TGTGCCAGTAGCGATGGCGGATCCTTCTCTGGGGCCAACGTCCTGACTTTC.

The table lists this clone with a count of one. The V gene is TRBV10-3, the J gene TRBJ2-5; TRBD1 matches 8 bases. The CDR3 is 13 residues long. Per the germline V gene, CDR1 is ENHRY and CDR2 is SYGVKD. With 4 bases clipped from V and 5 bases from J, the junction kept 3 bases outside the gene matches. In DNA form, the CDR3 reads TGTGCCATCAGTGGAGGGGACAGGGAGACCCAGTACTTC. This encodes CAISGGDRETQYF.